This paragraph covers one TCR beta chain sequence. Its binding antigen is unknown. Per-base quality was not reported, and no clone a single base away is much larger than it. Library generation was performed with the immunoSEQ multiplex PCR assay. Not all clones reach the TCRdb copy of this immuneACCESS table, which keeps in-frame sequences only. Checked studies attribute under half of the gap to unresolved V genes and leave the rest unexplained. The sample table shows some 21,000 clones, and approximately 80% are seen once. Jointly, the top ten make up less than 4.5% of the sample. V has 3 bases trimmed and J has 7 bases trimmed; junction bases matching no gene number 6. Reading from cysteine to phenylalanine, the CDR3 counts 13 amino acids. Only the CDR3 part of the read is kept: 39 bases, read in frame from the first base. As encoded in the germline V gene, CDR1 is KGHSH while CDR2 is LQKENI. This sample is drawn from a study of CD4+ T cells in melanoma (dated 2022 in TCRdb). Regarding the research as a whole: Neoantigen-specific CD4+ T cells in human melanoma were investigated in the study.

Patients with melanoma were used as donors. What the study reported, not specific to this receptor: The report described a correlation between neoantigen-specific CD4+ T cells and the function of CD8+ T cells, macrophages and B cells. Diverse differentiation states were reported to be shown by neoantigen-specific CD4+ T cells in melanoma.

Sequencing input: cells from a culture (not recorded whether cultured in vitro). The chain is made from TRBV18 and TRBJ2-7; 7 central bases correspond to TRBD2. The receptor was derived from a human donor with melanoma. This receptor carries the CDR3 CASSPARDYEQYF. Read as DNA, the sequence is TGTGCCAGCTCACCGGCCAGGGACTATGAGCAGTACTTC.